Presented here are 26 T cell receptor beta chains from one specimen sequenced in a study of T cells in Graves' hyperthyroidism and ophthalmopathy. RNA transcripts served as the template for amplifying TCR beta CDR3 regions. The HTBI primer set served for first-round RT-PCR of the TCR CDR3. From the multiplex PCR reads, TCRdb called clonotypes with MiXCR, one entry per CDR3 protein. Among 250,000 or so distinct CDR3 sequences listed, about 15% were seen once. The sample was blood. The receptors were gathered from a woman aged 45-60 years with Graves' hyperthyroidism that later progressed to Graves' ophthalmopathy.

The sample holds many counts of this clonotype. The J gene is TRBJ1-4, the V gene TRBV11-2; D gene uncertain. V was trimmed by 3 bases and J by 6 bases, leaving 20 bases between them. Germline CDR1 and CDR2: SGHAT and FQNNGV. The CDR3 is 17 residues long. CDR3: CASSFDFLGPRDEKLFF. The CDR3 DNA is TGTGCCAGCAGCTTCGACTTCTTGGGCCCTCGGGATGAAAAACTGTTTTTT.

Many counts were recorded for this clonotype. The chain combines TRBV5-1 with TRBJ1-2; the D gene is possibly TRBD1 (6 bases). The germline V gene encodes CDR1 SGHRS and CDR2 YFSETQ. Trimming removed 2 bases from V and 0 bases from J, with 8 bases in between. CDR3 length: 14 residues. The CDR3 region is CASSLGGANYGYTF. Here the CDR3 DNA reads TGCGCCAGCAGCTTAGGGGGAGCTAACTATGGCTACACCTTC.

The V and J genes are TRBV7-9 and TRBJ2-7; D is undetermined. Germline-derived CDR1 and CDR2 are SEHNR and FQNEAQ (reference sequence). V lost 5 bases, J lost 0 bases, and 14 bases lay in between. There are 15 residues in the CDR3. The CDR3 sequence is CASSPRRQSSYEQYF. The CDR3 region has the DNA TGTGCCAGCAGCCCCAGAAGGCAGAGCTCCTACGAGCAGTACTTC.

This clonotype was counted ten times or more. The genes are TRBV2 and TRBJ1-1; D remains ambiguous. Germline CDR1 reads SNHLY; CDR2 reads FYNNEI. This CDR3 is built from 13 residues. V was cut by 3 bases and J by 1 base, with 6 bases left in between. CDR3 nucleotides: TGTGCCAGCAGTGAGGCCAGGAACACTGAAGCTTTCTTT. This sequence encodes CASSEARNTEAFF.

This clonotype was seen at least ten times. The chain is built from TRBV2 and TRBJ2-1; 9 positions match TRBD2. The CDR3 is 15 amino acids. V lost 6 bases and J lost 4; bases outside the gene matches: 7. From germline, CDR1 is SNHLY and CDR2 FYNNEI. The CDR3 spells CASRKIAGVYNEQFF. For the CDR3, the DNA is TGTGCCAGCAGGAAAATAGCGGGAGTGTACAATGAGCAGTTCTTC. The full variable domain, with the rest looked up from reference TRBV2 and TRBJ2-1, is EPEVTQTPSHQVTQMGQEVILRCVPISNHLYFYWYRQILGQKVEFLVSFYNNEISEKSEIFDDQFSVERPDGSNFTLKIRSTKLEDSAMYFCASRKIAGVYNEQFFGPGTRLTVL.

Many counts were recorded for this clonotype. The gene calls are TRBV10-2 and TRBJ2-7, with a weak D call TRBD2 (6 bases). Germline V gene lookup returns CDR1 WSHSY and CDR2 SAAADI. V gave up 4 bases and J gave up 4 bases, with 14 bases separating them. The CDR3 contains 14 residues. The CDR3 is CASSVVGGKYEQYF. In DNA form, the CDR3 reads TGCGCCAGCAGTGTGGTGGGGGGAAAATACGAGCAGTACTTC.

This clonotype was seen repeatedly, ten times or more. The chain couples TRBV20-1 to TRBJ2-1; 7 bases line up with TRBD2. This CDR3 region has 14 residues. V was clipped by 4 bases and J by 2 bases; unmatched bases: 5. Per the germline V gene, CDR1 is DFQATT and CDR2 is SNEGSKA (reference sequence). The CDR3 sequence: CSAMSGAPYNEQFF. The CDR3, as DNA: TGCAGTGCTATGAGCGGGGCCCCCTACAATGAGCAGTTCTTC.

This clonotype has ten or more counts. The J gene is TRBJ2-1, the V gene TRBV7-2; possible D gene TRBD2, 5 bases. Germline V lookup: CDR1 SGHTA, CDR2 FQGNSA. Trimming took 6 bases from V and 6 from J, leaving 15 bases between them. The CDR3 runs 14 residues. The CDR3: CASSFPLATNEQFF. CDR3 nucleotide sequence: TGTGCCAGCAGTTTTCCCCTAGCAACCAATGAGCAGTTCTTC. Using reference TRBV7-2 and TRBJ2-1 for the parts outside the CDR3, the full variable domain is GAGVSQSPSNKVTEKGKDVELRCDPISGHTALYWYRQSLGQGLEFLIYFQGNSAPDKSGLPSDRFSAERTGGSVSTLTIQRTQQEDSAVYLCASSFPLATNEQFFGPGTRLTVL.

This clonotype was observed a few times. The rearrangement uses TRBV20-1 and TRBJ2-1, with TRBD2 identical over 9 bases. V lost 6 bases and J lost 0; bases outside the gene matches: 12. Germline loops: CDR1 DFQATT, CDR2 SNEGSKA (reference sequence). This CDR3 has 17 residues. The CDR3 here is CSAPPASGILSYNEQFF. CDR3 bases: TGCAGTGCCCCCCCCGCTAGCGGGATTCTCTCCTACAATGAGCAGTTCTTC.

This clonotype has at least ten counts. The chain couples TRBV28 to TRBJ1-1; D possibly corresponds to TRBD1 (6 bases). Per germline, CDR1 MDHEN and CDR2 SYDVKM. Deletions cut 5 bases from V and 5 bases from J, with 18 bases between. The CDR3 runs to 15 residues. CDR3: CASSPWTVPGTEAFF. CDR3 bases: TGTGCCAGCAGTCCATGGACAGTCCCAGGGACTGAAGCTTTCTTT.

This clonotype showed up just once. The chain links TRBV5-1 to TRBJ2-2, with 10 bases aligning to TRBD1. The V gene end was trimmed by 0 bases and the J gene end by 2 bases; junction bases not matched to a gene: 1. Germline lookup yields CDR1 SGHRS and CDR2 YFSETQ. This CDR3 contains 16 residues. The CDR3, as DNA: TGCGCCAGCAGCTTGGGGGACAGGGGAAACACCGGGGAGCTGTTTTTT. It translates to CASSLGDRGNTGELFF.

As for this clonotype: A read error is possible here, since a much larger clone lies one base away. V usage is TRBV19 and J usage is TRBJ1-1, with D uncertain. CDR1 and CDR2 (germline): LNHDA, SQIVND (reference sequence). This CDR3 comprises 15 residues. The ends were cut back, 6 bases at V and 1 base at J, with 15 bases in the middle. The CDR3 loop reads CASRINIGSNTEAFF. CDR3 coding DNA: TGTGCCAGTAGAATAAATATAGGATCGAACACTGAAGCTTTCTTT.

Of note for this clonotype: Being one base from a much bigger clone, this may be a read error. V is TRBV6-1 and J is TRBJ1-1; 8 bases agree with TRBD1. Trimming removed 6 bases from V and 5 bases from J; junction bases left unmatched: 5. The CDR3 sequence is 13 residues long. CDR1 and CDR2 from the germline V gene are MNHNS and SASEGT. The CDR3 DNA reads as TGTGCCAGCAGCGGACAGGGTTGGACTGAAGCTTTCTTT. As protein: CASSGQGWTEAFF.

This clonotype has a handful of counts. Possible read error: a much larger clone is one base away. V and J are TRBV6-2 or TRBV6-3 and TRBJ2-1; maybe TRBD2 (5 bases). The CDR3 runs 13 residues. The germline gives CDR1 MNHEY, CDR2 SVGEGT. For the CDR3, the DNA is TGTTCCAGCAGTCTCGAGGGATACAATGAGCAGTTCTTC. Residues: CSSSLEGYNEQFF.

This clonotype has ten or more counts. The genes are TRBV6-5 and TRBJ2-5, with TRBD1 matching over 10 bases. The germline V gene has CDR1 MNHEY and CDR2 SVGAGI. This CDR3 has 18 residues. J lost 2 bases, V lost 0 bases, and 9 bases had no gene match. In DNA form, the CDR3 reads TGTGCCAGCAGTTACTCGCTCGGGACAGGGGCGACACAAGAGACCCAGTACTTC. Its translation is CASSYSLGTGATQETQYF.

As concerns this clonotype: This may be a read error, as it is one base from a much larger clone. J is TRBJ1-1 and V is TRBV10-3, with D possibly matching TRBD1 (6 bases). V was clipped by 11 bases and J by 11 bases, with 18 bases between them. The germline gives CDR1 ENHRY, CDR2 SYGVKD. The length of the CDR3 is 11 residues. CDR3 nucleotides: TGTGCCTCAGGAACGGGGGCCACGGCTTTCTTT. Protein: CASGTGATAFF.

This clonotype came up many times. The chain links TRBV18 to TRBJ2-3, with unresolved D. The CDR3 covers 15 residues. Trimming cost V 3 bases and J 5 bases, with 15 bases left between them. Looked up from germline, CDR1 is KGHSH and CDR2 is LQKENI. CDR3: CASSPPGRTRDTQYF. DNA of the CDR3: TGTGCCAGCTCACCGCCTGGCAGGACCAGAGATACGCAGTATTTT.

In this sample, this clonotype turned up many times. A read error is possible here, since a much larger clone lies one base away. V usage is TRBV3-1 and J usage is TRBJ2-7; D is possibly TRBD2 (5 bases). The CDR3 totals 13 residues. Per the germline V gene, CDR1 is LGHDT and CDR2 is YNNKEL (reference sequence). CDR3 nucleotide sequence: TGTCCCAGCAGCCCAACAGCGGCCTACGAGCAGTACTTC. It specifies CPSSPTAAYEQYF.

J is TRBJ1-2 and V is TRBV24-1; D gene unclear. V was clipped by 1 base and J by 6 bases, with 8 bases between them. The CDR3 runs 13 residues. Germline loops: CDR1 KGHDR, CDR2 SFDVKD. For the CDR3, the DNA is TGTGCCACCAGTGATTTTATAGGGAATGGCTACACCTTC. Its protein product is CATSDFIGNGYTF.

As concerns this clonotype: Given a much more abundant clone one base away, this may be a read error. The chain's CDR3 is CASSDLGREPQHF. The CDR3, as DNA: TGTGCCAGCAGTGATCTCGGAAGGGAGCCCCAGCATTTT. The rearrangement joins TRBV27 to TRBJ1-5; the D is unclear. Per germline, CDR1 MNHEY and CDR2 SMNVEV (reference sequence). Between the trimmed V and J ends, which lost 5 bases and 8 bases, there was a span of 13 bases. The CDR3 consists of 13 residues.

V usage is TRBV28 and J usage is TRBJ2-7; 12 bases match TRBD2. V trimming: 6 bases; J trimming: 1 base; junction bases outside the gene matches: 10. CDR3 length: 17 amino acids. Germline V gene data show CDR1 as MDHEN and CDR2 as SYDVKM. CDR3 nucleotide sequence: TGTGCCAGCAGCTCCGGGCTAGCGGGAGGGCTTTCCTACGAGCAGTACTTC. Translated: CASSSGLAGGLSYEQYF.

In this sample, this clonotype turned up many times. This rearrangement joins TRBV28 to TRBJ2-7; 7 nucleotides agree with TRBD2. The CDR3 extends over 16 amino acids. J was trimmed by 1 base and V by 3 bases; bases with no gene match: 9. Germline-derived CDR1 and CDR2 are MDHEN and SYDVKM. As DNA, the CDR3 is TGTGCCAGCAGTTTGGGAGGGGCTAGCGTTTCCTACGAGCAGTACTTC. Its translation: CASSLGGASVSYEQYF.

This clonotype was seen many times. The rearrangement joins TRBV15 to TRBJ1-2, with D uncertain. V lost 0 bases and J lost 7, with 6 bases in between. The germline gives CDR1 LNHNV, CDR2 YYDKDF (reference sequence). CDR3 size: 12 residues. In nucleotides, the CDR3 is TGTGCCACCAGCAGAGATCGGCTTGGCTACACCTTC. It specifies CATSRDRLGYTF. Full variable domain (rest looked up from reference TRBV15 and TRBJ1-2): DAMVIQNPRYQVTQFGKPVTLSCSQTLNHNVMYWYQQKSSQAPKLLFHYYDKDFNNEADTPDNFQSRRPNTSFCFLDIRSPGLGDTAMYLCATSRDRLGYTFGSGTRLTVV.

The chain is built from TRBV20-1 and TRBJ1-1, with 9 bases identical to TRBD1. V lost 3 bases, J lost 5 bases, and 7 bases stayed unmatched. The germline gives CDR1 DFQATT, CDR2 SNEGSKA (reference sequence). There are 14 residues in the CDR3. The CDR3 region has the DNA TGCAGTGCTAGGGACAGGGGAGGGGGAACTGAAGCTTTCTTT. As protein: CSARDRGGGTEAFF.

This clonotype was detected many times. V is TRBV2 and J is TRBJ1-2; tentatively, D is TRBD1 (6 bases). V dropped 4 bases and J dropped 2 bases, with 14 bases sitting between them. The CDR3 covers 15 residues. Germline loops: CDR1 SNHLY, CDR2 FYNNEI. The chain's CDR3 is CASSADRSGNYGYTF. The CDR3, as DNA: TGTGCCAGCAGTGCCGACAGGAGTGGGAACTATGGCTACACCTTC. The full variable domain, with the rest looked up from reference TRBV2 and TRBJ1-2, is EPEVTQTPSHQVTQMGQEVILRCVPISNHLYFYWYRQILGQKVEFLVSFYNNEISEKSEIFDDQFSVERPDGSNFTLKIRSTKLEDSAMYFCASSADRSGNYGYTFGSGTRLTVV.

The rearrangement links TRBV5-8 to TRBJ1-4, with D possibly being TRBD1 (5 bases). Trimming stripped 4 bases from V and 6 bases from J, with 13 bases between. The V gene's germline CDR1 is SGHTS and CDR2 YDEGEE. The CDR3 length is 14 residues. The CDR3 DNA reads as TGTGCCAGCAGCGGGGCAGGGATGGATGAAAAACTGTTTTTT. It codes for CASSGAGMDEKLFF.